This T cell receptor (beta chain) was sequenced during a study of T cells in localized non-small cell lung cancer. Repertoires were generated with immunoSEQ multiplex PCR, while TCRdb's copy carries only in-frame clones and drops some. The sample consists of 1,500 or so clones, 23% of them appearing once. Study-wide results and limits: In adjacent lung, a median around 52 of the top 100 tumor clones were found. As only one tumor region underwent sequencing, heterogeneity remains possible.

This clone is labeled as large. Its antigen is currently unknown. This sequence was found in a male donor older than 55 with stage II squamous cell lung carcinoma. This specimen was lung tumor tissue, taken before any cancer treatment.

CDR3 region: CASSYVGVGVYEQYF. Written as DNA, the CDR3 is TGTGCCAGCAGTTACGTAGGGGTTGGAGTCTACGAGCAGTACTTC. J is TRBJ2-7 and V is TRBV6-8; possibly TRBD1 for D (5 bases). The CDR3 covers 15 residues. CDR1 is MNHGY, CDR2 SAAAGT, per germline. Trimming stripped 2 bases from V and 3 bases from J, with 14 bases between.